This T cell receptor beta chain was sequenced during a study of T cell repertoires in cytomegalovirus infection. Whole-study context: CMV infection and matching HLA type were both indicated by public TCR beta signatures.

Trimming left V 5 bases short and J 3 bases short, with 15 bases between. The CDR3 has 15 amino acids. CDR1 MDHEN and CDR2 SYDVKM come from the germline V gene. TCRdb analysed the reads with MiXCR anew, one entry per CDR3 protein. The sample contains 310,000 or so distinct CDR3 sequences, roughly 26% of which appear only once. With respect to this clonotype: Its cognate antigen is unknown.

Study-wide points: Carriers of CMV and the relevant HLA type were discriminated by public TCR beta frequency. CMV-specific TCR beta clonotypes restricted by HLA-C were the ones dominating the ex vivo response.

This rearrangement joins TRBV28 to TRBJ2-3; a weak D match, TRBD2 (6 bases). What was sequenced was PBMCs. The sequence came from a human donor in good health (CMV status not recorded). Some clones in this sample may be carry-over from other donors' samples. This CDR3 reads CASSVAGSGTDTQYF. CDR3 nucleotide sequence: TGTGCCAGCAGTGTAGCCGGGAGCGGAACAGATACGCAGTATTTT.